One and the same sample provided the 8 T cell receptor beta chains below, sequenced in a study of T cell responses to AZD1222 COVID-19 vaccine. The data were produced by immunoSEQ multiplex PCR, yet TCRdb's version contains in-frame clones alone and is incomplete. This table has around 130,000 clones, 94% appearing once. Here the sequenced sample was peripheral blood, taken on day 0 of AZD1222 vaccination. These receptors were obtained from an adult in good health.

This chain links TRBV3-1 (or the pseudogene TRBV3-2) with TRBJ1-4; D ambiguous. This CDR3 is built from 15 residues. Trimming shortened V by 0 bases and J by 8 bases, and 13 bases separated the two germline ends. From germline, CDR1 is LGHDT and CDR2 YNNKEL (reference sequence). The CDR3 reads CASSQDVPGPEKLFF. For the CDR3, the DNA is TGTGCCAGCAGCCAAGATGTACCGGGCCCAGAAAAACTGTTTTTT.

The chain carries TRBV7-8 and TRBJ2-5; 8 bases align to TRBD1. J lost 9 bases, V lost 5 bases, and 8 bases had no gene match. Germline V gives CDR1 SGHVS, CDR2 FQNEAQ. This CDR3 comprises 13 residues. CDR3 bases: TGTGCCAGCAGCACCCGGACAGGGCGGCCCCAGTACTTC. Its protein is CASSTRTGRPQYF.

For the CDR3, the DNA is TGTGCCAGTAGTAATCCGACAGGGGTTCGGCGTAATTCACCCCTCCACTTT. It encodes CASSNPTGVRRNSPLHF. The chain is built from TRBV19 and TRBJ1-6; 8 bases line up with TRBD1. Germline V gene data show CDR1 as LNHDA and CDR2 as SQIVND (reference sequence). The junction had 11 bases not matched to a gene; V was cut back by 4 bases and J by 6 bases. The CDR3 is 17 residues long.

This clone showed up just once. This chain links TRBV11-2 with TRBJ1-6, with unresolved D. The CDR3 runs to 16 residues. The V end was cut by 3 bases, the J end by 8 bases, with 17 bases between. Germline lookup yields CDR1 SGHAT and CDR2 FQNNGV. The CDR3 spells CASSFSSRVSDSPLHF. The CDR3 DNA reads as TGTGCCAGCAGCTTTAGCTCGCGGGTGTCAGATTCACCCCTCCACTTT.

This clone was found once. The genes are TRBV13 and TRBJ1-2; a possible D gene is TRBD1 (6 bases). This CDR3 comprises 13 residues. The germline CDR1 and CDR2 sequences are PRHDT and FYEKMQ (reference sequence). The germline V and J ends were trimmed by 6 bases and 3 bases, with 11 bases remaining between them. The CDR3 coding sequence is TGTGCCAGCAGGAACAGGGTGGACTATGGCTACACCTTC. Its translation: CASRNRVDYGYTF.

The chain joins TRBV18 to TRBJ2-4; D may correspond to TRBD1 or TRBD2 (7 bases each). The CDR3 sequence is 19 residues long. Germline CDR1 is KGHSH and CDR2 is LQKENI. The V end was cut by 1 base, the J end by 1 base, with 20 bases between. This chain's CDR3 is CASSPLGPTGRVAKNIQYF. CDR3 nucleotide sequence: TGTGCCAGCTCACCACTCGGACCGACAGGGAGGGTGGCCAAAAACATTCAGTACTTC.

This clone was detected only once. V and J are TRBV15 and TRBJ2-7; 8 nucleotides agree with TRBD2. V lost 3 bases and J lost 3; bases outside the gene matches: 10. Per the germline V gene, CDR1 is LNHNV and CDR2 is YYDKDF (reference sequence). This CDR3 region has 16 residues. In nucleotides, the CDR3 is TGTGCCACCAGCAGGCGCTTCGCGACTAGCGACTACGAGCAGTACTTC. Translated, it gives CATSRRFATSDYEQYF.

The chain couples TRBV4-3 to TRBJ2-3; D remains ambiguous. The CDR3 totals 14 residues. The V end was cut by 4 bases, the J end by 5 bases, with 13 bases between. Germline V gene sequence: CDR1 LGHNA, CDR2 YSLEER. The CDR3 reads CASSLTRVGDTQYF. The CDR3 nucleotides are TGCGCCAGCAGCCTGACAAGGGTCGGAGATACGCAGTATTTT.